The 30 T cell receptor beta chains below come from one sample, sequenced in a study of T cell responses to AZD1222 COVID-19 vaccine. The assay was immunoSEQ multiplex PCR, and TCRdb's table has in-frame clones only and misses some. Here the sample spans about 180,000 clones, just over 85% being singletons. The material sequenced was peripheral blood, taken on day 0 of AZD1222 vaccination. The receptors here all came from an adult in good health.

This clone was seen a few times. This sequence joins TRBV7-9 and TRBJ1-1; the D is unclear. CDR1 is SEHNR, CDR2 FQNEAQ, per germline (reference sequence). This CDR3 comprises 16 residues. The germline V and J ends were trimmed by 1 base and 7 bases, with 19 bases remaining between them. CDR3 DNA sequence: TGTGCCAGCAGCTTAGGGACTGGCCGGGAACGCCATGAAGCTTTCTTT. Translation: CASSLGTGRERHEAFF.

This rearrangement joins TRBV5-1 to TRBJ2-3; D uncertain. CDR1 SGHRS and CDR2 YFSETQ come from the germline V gene. Trimming took 0 bases from V and 1 from J, leaving 15 bases between them. The CDR3 has 17 amino acids. In DNA, the CDR3 is TGCGCCAGCAGCTTGGAACGGCCCGATTGGGGCACAGATACGCAGTATTTT. It codes for CASSLERPDWGTDTQYF.

The V call is TRBV19, the J call TRBJ1-2, with D perhaps TRBD1 (5 bases). There are 15 residues in the CDR3. Trimming cost V 7 bases and J 5 bases, with 20 bases left between them. The germline gives CDR1 LNHDA, CDR2 SQIVND (reference sequence). CDR3 nucleotide sequence: TGTGCCAGTATCGCAAACGGGGACCTCAGGTATGGCTACACCTTC. Amino acid sequence: CASIANGDLRYGYTF. Drawing the rest from reference TRBV19 and TRBJ1-2, the complete variable domain is DGGITQSPKYLFRKEGQNVTLSCEQNLNHDAMYWYRQDPGQGLRLIYYSQIVNDFQKGDIAEGYSVSREKKESFPLTVTSAQKNPTAFYLCASIANGDLRYGYTFGSGTRLTVV.

This clone was counted a few times. The genes are TRBV6-5 and TRBJ2-7; D tentatively reads TRBD1 or TRBD2 (6 bases each). The CDR3 is 14 residues long. V was clipped by 5 bases and J by 5 bases, with 16 bases between them. Germline V gene data show CDR1 as MNHEY and CDR2 as SVGAGI. The CDR3 spells CASSRGAVIHEQYF. DNA for the CDR3: TGTGCCAGCAGTAGGGGGGCTGTGATCCACGAGCAGTACTTC.

This sequence joins TRBV4-3 and TRBJ2-5; no clear D gene. Germline CDR1 reads LGHNA; CDR2 reads YSLEER. CDR3 length: 15 residues. Trimming removed 0 bases from V and 4 bases from J, with 12 bases in between. CDR3 region: CASSQDRWSRETQYF. The CDR3 DNA reads as TGCGCCAGCAGCCAAGATCGATGGAGTCGAGAGACCCAGTACTTC.

DNA of the CDR3: TGTGCCAGCAGCTTAGTTGGGGGGGAAGCTTTCTTT. Translating gives CASSLVGGEAFF. The genes are TRBV7-9 and TRBJ1-1; TRBD1 is a possible D gene (5 bases). V was trimmed by 1 base and J by 8 bases, leaving 8 bases between them. The CDR3 spans 12 residues. Germline V gene data show CDR1 as SEHNR and CDR2 as FQNEAQ (reference sequence).

This sequence joins TRBV9 and TRBJ1-5, with unresolved D. The V and J ends lost 3 bases and 3 bases respectively, with 7 bases between them. The CDR3 has 13 amino acids. CDR1 and CDR2 from the germline V gene are SGDLS and YYNGEE. The CDR3 DNA sequence: TGTGCCAGCAGCGCCGGGCCCAATCAGCCCCAGCATTTT. This codes for CASSAGPNQPQHF.

The rearrangement joins TRBV5-1 to TRBJ1-1; 7 bases map to TRBD1. Germline lookup yields CDR1 SGHRS and CDR2 YFSETQ. V was pared by 5 bases and J by 1 base, with 8 bases of the junction left unmatched. The CDR3 consists of 15 residues. CDR3 bases: TGCGCCAGCAGTCCCTCCACAGGGGAGAACACTGAAGCTTTCTTT. It codes for CASSPSTGENTEAFF.

This clone was observed once. The CDR3 DNA sequence: TGTGCCAGCAGCTTAGGACCGCCGATCAATTCACCCCTCCACTTT. Residues: CASSLGPPINSPLHF. The chain has TRBV7-8 and TRBJ1-6; D is ambiguous. The V end was cut by 1 base, the J end by 7 bases, with 11 bases between. CDR3 length equals 15 residues. Looked up from germline, CDR1 is SGHVS and CDR2 is FQNEAQ. The full variable domain, in which reference TRBV7-8 and TRBJ1-6 provide the parts outside the CDR3, is GAGVSQSPRYKVAKRGQDVALRCDPISGHVSLFWYQQALGQGPEFLTYFQNEAQLDKSGLPSDRFFAERPEGSVSTLKIQRTQQEDSAVYLCASSLGPPINSPLHFGNGTRLTVT.

This clone was found once. The chain links TRBV28 to TRBJ2-3; 8 nucleotides agree with TRBD1. Germline V gene data show CDR1 as MDHEN and CDR2 as SYDVKM. The CDR3 totals 14 residues. The J segment lost 3 bases and the V segment lost 6 bases, leaving 5 bases of the junction unmatched. CDR3 DNA sequence: TGTGCCAGCAGCCCAGGGGGCATGACAGATACGCAGTATTTT. It encodes CASSPGGMTDTQYF.

This clone showed up just once. The CDR3 is CASSMGDRQNTGELFF. As DNA, the CDR3 is TGTGCCAGTAGTATGGGGGACAGACAGAACACCGGGGAGCTGTTTTTT. V usage is TRBV19 and J usage is TRBJ2-2, with 7 bases lining up with TRBD1. Trimming cost V 3 bases and J 1 base; bases outside gene matches: 5. Germline CDR1 reads LNHDA; CDR2 reads SQIVND (reference sequence). The CDR3 contains 16 residues.

The V and J genes are TRBV6-5 and TRBJ2-3; D is possibly TRBD1 or TRBD2 (5 bases each). Between the trimmed V and J ends, which lost 9 bases and 0 bases, there was a span of 16 bases. This CDR3 contains 15 residues. Germline loops: CDR1 MNHEY, CDR2 SVGAGI. The CDR3 DNA reads as TGTGCCAGTAGAAGGGGCGGGTGGAGCACAGATACGCAGTATTTT. Residues: CASRRGGWSTDTQYF.

The J gene is TRBJ1-1, the V gene TRBV2; unclear D gene. Germline loops: CDR1 SNHLY, CDR2 FYNNEI. The CDR3 totals 12 residues. V lost 4 bases and J 3 bases, leaving 6 bases between the germline ends. Here the CDR3 reads CASSVMYTEAFF. CDR3 in DNA: TGTGCCAGCAGTGTCATGTACACTGAAGCTTTCTTT.

The chain has TRBV9 and TRBJ2-7, with D possibly being TRBD1 (5 bases). Germline CDR1 reads SGDLS; CDR2 reads YYNGEE. V lost 0 bases and J lost 3, with 10 bases in between. CDR3 length equals 14 residues. The CDR3 loop is CASSVEGYSYEQYF. CDR3 in DNA: TGTGCCAGCAGCGTAGAGGGGTACAGCTACGAGCAGTACTTC.

V usage is TRBV29-1 and J usage is TRBJ2-7; TRBD2 might be the D (6 bases). V lost 4 bases and J lost 4, with 14 bases in between. This CDR3 comprises 13 residues. Per the germline V gene, CDR1 is SQVTM and CDR2 is ANQGSEA. This chain's CDR3 is CSVGPEGPYEQYF. CDR3 DNA sequence: TGCAGCGTTGGCCCGGAGGGGCCTTACGAGCAGTACTTC.

V usage is TRBV6-5 and J usage is TRBJ1-6; no clear D. V gave up 6 bases and J gave up 6 bases, with 12 bases separating them. The CDR3 has 14 residues. Per germline, CDR1 MNHEY and CDR2 SVGAGI. The CDR3 DNA sequence: TGTGCCAGCAGACCCCCGGGAGCTAATTCACCCCTCCACTTT. Translation gives CASRPPGANSPLHF.

The V call is TRBV7-3, the J call TRBJ1-6, with D perhaps TRBD1 (6 bases). Trimming shortened V by 2 bases and J by 5 bases, and 10 bases separated the two germline ends. The CDR3 runs to 15 residues. Germline assignment: CDR1 SGHTA and CDR2 FQGTGA. The CDR3 DNA reads as TGTGCCAGCAGCTTAGGGTACAGGGATAATTCACCCCTCCACTTT. Amino acid sequence: CASSLGYRDNSPLHF. Combining the CDR3 with reference TRBV7-3 and TRBJ1-6 gives the whole variable domain GAGVSQTPSNKVTEKGKYVELRCDPISGHTALYWYRQSLGQGPEFLIYFQGTGAADDSGLPNDRFFAVRPEGSVSTLKIQRTERGDSAVYLCASSLGYRDNSPLHFGNGTRLTVT.

The chain is built from TRBV7-8 and TRBJ2-7, with D possibly being TRBD1 (6 bases). Trimming took 5 bases from V and 3 from J, leaving 14 bases between them. Germline V gene sequence: CDR1 SGHVS, CDR2 FQNEAQ. This CDR3 spans 14 amino acids. The CDR3 coding sequence is TGTGCCAGCAGCACCTCCTCAGGGGACTACGAGCAGTACTTC. This sequence encodes CASSTSSGDYEQYF.

The rearrangement uses TRBV7-9 and TRBJ2-7, with 10 bases fitting TRBD2. Germline-derived CDR1 and CDR2 are SEHNR and FQNEAQ (reference sequence). V lost 5 bases, J lost 0 bases, and 7 bases stayed unmatched. The CDR3 is 16 amino acids. CDR3 coding DNA: TGTGCCAGCAGCCCAGACCAGCGGGGGGGCTCCTACGAGCAGTACTTC. Its translation is CASSPDQRGGSYEQYF.

This rearrangement joins TRBV4-3 to TRBJ1-2; the D is unclear. The CDR3 totals 15 residues. The V end lost 4 bases, the J end lost 7 bases, and 19 bases lay between the germline ends. CDR1 and CDR2 from the germline V gene are LGHNA and YSLEER. The chain's CDR3 is CASSPGLLNWGGYTF. For the CDR3, the DNA is TGCGCCAGCAGCCCTGGGCTGCTAAATTGGGGTGGCTACACCTTC.

The V call is TRBV11-2, the J call TRBJ2-7, with 11 bases aligning to TRBD2. Per the germline V gene, CDR1 is SGHAT and CDR2 is FQNNGV. The CDR3 is made up of 15 amino acids. With 5 bases clipped from V and 5 bases from J, the junction kept 8 bases outside the gene matches. CDR3 amino acids: CASSQEASGGNEQYF. For the CDR3, the DNA is TGTGCCAGCAGCCAAGAGGCTAGCGGGGGGAACGAGCAGTACTTC.

The V gene is TRBV5-1, the J gene TRBJ2-5, with D maybe TRBD2 (6 bases). CDR3 length equals 14 residues. Germline-derived CDR1 and CDR2 are SGHRS and YFSETQ. V lost 4 bases, J lost 1 base, and 11 bases lay in between. The CDR3 coding sequence is TGCGCCAGCAGCAATGGGGGGAGCCAAGAGACCCAGTACTTC. It translates to CASSNGGSQETQYF.

By proportion, this clone is medium-sized. V is TRBV6-4 and J is TRBJ1-1; a possible D gene is TRBD1 (5 bases). CDR1 and CDR2 from the germline V gene are MRHNA and SNTAGT. CDR3 length: 13 residues. The V end was cut by 5 bases, the J end by 1 base, with 8 bases between. The CDR3 here is CASSLGENTEAFF. In DNA, the CDR3 is TGTGCCAGCAGTCTAGGGGAGAACACTGAAGCTTTCTTT.

V and J are TRBV20-1 and TRBJ2-1; D is possibly TRBD2 (5 bases). The CDR3 runs to 11 residues. CDR1 and CDR2 from the germline V gene are DFQATT and SNEGSKA (reference sequence). The germline V and J ends were trimmed by 6 bases and 8 bases, with 11 bases remaining between them. The CDR3 coding sequence is TGCAGTGCAAGGACTCGAGATGAGCAGTTCTTC. It is translated as CSARTRDEQFF.

The chain carries TRBV6-5 and TRBJ2-2; D is undetermined. The CDR3 runs 16 residues. V was pared by 0 bases and J by 0 bases, with 8 bases between. CDR1 and CDR2 from the germline V gene are MNHEY and SVGAGI. CDR3 nucleotide sequence: TGTGCCAGCAGTTACTCTGCGGTTTCGAACACCGGGGAGCTGTTTTTT. Its translation is CASSYSAVSNTGELFF.

The chain carries TRBV5-1 and TRBJ1-2; tentatively, D is TRBD1 (5 bases). There are 13 residues in the CDR3. Per the germline V gene, CDR1 is SGHRS and CDR2 is YFSETQ. The V end was cut by 4 bases, the J end by 2 bases, with 9 bases between. The CDR3 region is CASSADNNYGYTF. The CDR3 nucleotides are TGCGCCAGCAGCGCGGACAACAACTATGGCTACACCTTC.

CDR3 in amino acids: CASSVGTTGAMGEQYF. Here the CDR3 DNA reads TGTGCCAGCAGCGTAGGGACGACAGGGGCCATGGGCGAGCAGTACTTC. The chain combines TRBV9 with TRBJ2-7; 8 positions agree with TRBD1. The CDR3 runs to 16 residues. CDR1 and CDR2 (germline): SGDLS, YYNGEE. The trim removed 0 bases at V and 6 bases at J, leaving 11 bases unmatched.

V and J are TRBV11-2 and TRBJ1-1, with D perhaps matching TRBD1 (6 bases). Germline V gene data show CDR1 as SGHAT and CDR2 as FQNNGV. There are 13 residues in the CDR3. V lost 2 bases, J lost 8 bases, and 12 bases lay in between. DNA of the CDR3: TGTGCCAGCAGCTTACCAGGGGCCAACGAAGCTTTCTTT. This sequence encodes CASSLPGANEAFF.

V and J are TRBV5-4 and TRBJ1-6; possible D gene TRBD1, 6 bases. The CDR3 totals 15 residues. Trimming cost V 0 bases and J 9 bases, with 13 bases left between them. CDR1 is SGHNT and CDR2 is YYREEE in the germline V gene (reference sequence). CDR3 region: CASSLERGSVSPLHF. The CDR3 DNA reads TGTGCCAGCAGCTTGGAGAGGGGGTCGGTTTCACCCCTCCACTTT.

The chain carries TRBV4-2 and TRBJ1-6; D is perhaps TRBD1 (5 bases). CDR1 LGHNA and CDR2 YNFKEQ come from the germline V gene. Trimming removed 0 bases at V and 15 bases at J, with 9 bases between. CDR3 size: 12 residues. This CDR3 is CASSQEWGHLHF. DNA of the CDR3: TGTGCCAGCAGCCAAGAATGGGGCCACCTCCACTTT.